This TCR beta chain was sequenced for a study of radiation and T cells in renal cell carcinoma. Sequencing was performed with immunoSEQ multiplex PCR; in TCRdb, only in-frame clones are kept and a portion is missing. The sample consists of about 78,000 clones, 80% to 90% of them appearing once. As to time point: blood 4 weeks post-SBRT, at nephrectomy. Noted treatment: 15 Gy SBRT to primary tumor, nephrectomy 4 weeks later. Nephrectomy followed 15 Gy stereotactic body radiation by 4 weeks. The TCR sequence derives from a woman aged 70 to 79 with renal cell carcinoma. Source: blood, taken from a patient whose treatment included radiotherapy and nephrectomy.

CDR3: CASSLRLAGAQLPQETQYF. The CDR3 DNA sequence: TGTGCCAGCAGCCTAAGACTAGCGGGGGCCCAACTACCACAAGAGACCCAGTACTTC. This sequence joins TRBV7-2 and TRBJ2-5; 12 bases align to TRBD2. The CDR3 totals 19 residues. Germline lookup yields CDR1 SGHTA and CDR2 FQGNSA. The trim removed 5 bases at V and 2 bases at J, leaving 15 bases unmatched.